This T cell receptor beta chain was profiled in a study of blood T cell repertoires in COVID-19. Study context: Sites across the United States, Italy and Spain contributed samples from acute and convalescent COVID-19. Sources were T cells, B-cell-depleted T cells, or PBMCs; the material itself was cDNA or gDNA.

Trimming cost V 0 bases and J 3 bases; bases outside gene matches: 6. The germline V gene has CDR1 SGHVS and CDR2 FQNEAQ. This CDR3 comprises 16 residues. Per the original data handling: Estimation of nucleated cell counts was performed using reference gene primer amplification. Only in-frame clones appear in the TCRdb table, and some are missing; sequencing was by immunoSEQ multiplex PCR. V and J calls and clone size are given by that table; D and trimming were obtained from the DNA. The sample consists of around 200,000 clones, 80% to 90% of them appearing once. This TCR was recovered from a man aged 55 to 70 with acute or convalescent COVID-19. V gene TRBV7-8 combines with J gene TRBJ2-3; TRBD1 aligns across 7 bases. The sample comprised peripheral blood. The CDR3 DNA follows: TGTGCCAGCAGCTTAGCGGCCCAGGGGGTTACAGATACGCAGTATTTT. It encodes CASSLAAQGVTDTQYF.